The source of this TCR beta chain is a study of blood T cell repertoires in COVID-19. Turning to the study itself: From T cells, B-cell-depleted T cells, or PBMCs came the material, which was cDNA or gDNA.

The V gene's germline CDR1 is SGHTA and CDR2 FQGNSA. The junction had 8 bases not matched to a gene; V was cut back by 4 bases and J by 8 bases. The CDR3 runs to 15 residues. Sequencing was performed with immunoSEQ multiplex PCR; in TCRdb, only in-frame clones are kept and a portion is missing. The sample carries tens of thousands of clones, around 91% recorded once. The receptor's source is a woman in her fifties or sixties with active COVID-19. V is TRBV7-2 and J is TRBJ1-2, with 12 bases that match TRBD1. Sequencing used peripheral blood. The CDR3 nucleotides read TGTGCCAGCAGCTCCCGGGACAGGGGGCTAGGGGGCTACACCTTC. Its translation: CASSSRDRGLGGYTF.